This T cell receptor beta chain originates from a study of shared clonotypes between healthy human individuals (dated by TCRdb to the early 2020s). For the wider study: A couple of women and a few men aged 18 to 49 years were included in the cohort. Per donor, three plates each were used for CD4 naive and CD4 memory, two for CD8 naive, and one for CD8 memory. To estimate repertoire size and how much clonotype sharing occurs between individuals, the study deeply sequenced the blood TCR repertoires of 4 to 6 healthy adults. Libraries were prepared and TCR repertoires were sequenced by different laboratories using diverse techniques, in order to increase sequencing depth and limit assay-specific biases. Leukapheresis yielded between about 0.94 and 9.5 billion PBMCs per donor. Here is what the overall study found, with its caveats: Even with the large sequencing depth, rarefaction of the sorted-subset datasets indicated that sequencing was incomplete. Higher generation probabilities were observed for clonotypes shared by all four sorted-subset donors than for non-shared clonotypes. Sharing across four donors was observed for 5% to 6.5% of naive CD4, 3.5% of naive CD8, roughly 2.4% of memory CD4, and around 0.4% of memory CD8 clonotypes. Pairwise subsampling indicated that sequencing depth was expected to affect the degree of clonotype sharing among donors. Because the study included a small number of donors, the genetic and exposure-history diversity represented was limited. Sampling was restricted to blood, and TCR repertoires in tissue are likely to differ from TCR repertoires in blood. Naive subsets generally had larger estimated clonotype richness than memory subsets.

Note on this clone: Its antigen is still unknown. Per-base qualities were not stored, and no clone one base away is much larger.

Using the deep immunoSEQ assay, TCR CDR3 regions were amplified from genomic DNA by multiplex PCR. Genomic DNA extracted from each cell subset was distributed evenly over all wells of several immunoSEQ 96-well plates, and each plate served as one replicate. For sorted subsets, approximately 210 ng genomic DNA, equal to tens of thousands of T cell genomes, was loaded into each replicate PCR. The purified libraries were quantified using a Qubit 3.0 fluorometer, sized with a Bioanalyzer 2100, and then quantified again using the KAPA Library Quantification kit. A separate single-read 150-cycle Illumina NextSeq 550 flow cell was used to sequence each immunoSEQ 96-well plate. The study's own analysis went as follows. Because only junctional sequences without quality scores were contained in the immunoSEQ output, filtering matching that applied to full-length reads could not be performed. To assign V/J genes and CDR3, sequences were annotated using PyIR, a Python wrapper for IgBLAST v1.9, with IMGT germline references. Any read was removed if the V/J assignment was weak (E-value above 1e-6), the CDR3 was missing, or the read contained stop codons, out-of-frame junctions, or ambiguous translated residues. V3J clonotypes were defined as sequences sharing the same inferred V gene, J gene, and CDR3 amino acid sequence. To compute the percentage overlap between repertoires, the number of shared unique clonotypes was divided by the size of the smaller repertoire. Richness of each repertoire was evaluated using RTK rarefaction, the Chao1 estimator, and Recon v2.1 estimates of unobserved clonotypes. For all TCRbeta clonotypes obtained by the gDNA method from a few donors, generation probabilities were computed with OLGA. Held by TCRdb, this immuneACCESS table contains in-frame sequences only and omits some clones. Under half of the omission traces to an unresolved V gene where checked; the cause of the rest is unknown. D and trimming were read from the DNA, whereas the V and J calls and clone size are those reported in that table. Counted in this sample were about 690,000 clones; around 90% of them appeared once. 34% of the sample belongs to the ten largest clones.

Including the terminal cysteine and phenylalanine, the CDR3 comprises 17 residues. The entry retains the CDR3 DNA only, 51 bases that are in frame from base 1. V loses 0 bases, J loses 5 bases, and the germline ends lie 16 bases apart. Reading the germline V gene (reference sequence) gives CDR1 LNHNV and CDR2 YYDKDF. The donors were healthy, HIV-negative adults who had no recently reported acute infections or vaccinations. Only Caucasian adults living in Nashville, Tennessee, USA were represented among the donors. The CD8 memory samples were a combination of magnetically selected CD45RO+ cells and CCR7-negative CD45RA+ effector memory (TemRA) cells. After blood collection by leukapheresis, PBMCs were isolated using Ficoll-Histopaque density gradient centrifugation and then cryopreserved in the vapor phase of liquid nitrogen. Purity and quantity of every magnetically sorted T cell population were checked by analytical flow cytometry. From each sorted fraction, genomic DNA was isolated and quantified by UV absorbance on a Nanodrop 2000c.

Sequencing used memory CD8+ T cells from PBMCs. The cell subset or site label for this specimen denotes: CD45RO+ cells pooled with CCR7-negative TemRA cells. The rearrangement combines TRBV15 with TRBJ2-2; the D region may be TRBD1 or TRBD2, each matching 5 bases equally. This TCR came from a young man in good health. Some clones in this sample may be carry-over from other donors' samples. The CDR3 in this case is CATSRDRGATRTGELFF. The DNA sequence is as follows: TGTGCCACCAGCAGAGATCGTGGGGCAACTAGGACCGGGGAGCTGTTTTTT.